Below, 5 T cell receptor beta chains from the same sample are listed, as sequenced in a study of PD-1 blockade in classical Hodgkin lymphoma. Relapses following autologous stem cell transplantation were seen in all patients, with brentuximab vedotin exposure varying. Sequencing used immunoSEQ multiplex PCR; TCRdb keeps in-frame clones, though not all of them. The sample holds 120,000 to 150,000 clones, about four fifths seen once. This specimen consisted of peripheral blood mononuclear cells (PBMCs), obtained before the second cycle of nivolumab. These receptor sequences come from a human donor with classical Hodgkin lymphoma.

V gene TRBV30 combines with J gene TRBJ1-6; D unresolved. V was clipped by 2 bases and J by 4 bases, with 18 bases between them. Per the germline V gene, CDR1 is GTSNPN and CDR2 is SVGIG (reference sequence). The CDR3 extends over 17 amino acids. CDR3 in amino acids: CAWSSELLGGYNSPLHF. As DNA, the CDR3 is TGTGCCTGGAGTTCGGAGCTCTTGGGAGGGTATAATTCACCCCTCCACTTT.

This clone was seen more than once but under ten times. This chain joins TRBV4-2 and TRBJ2-3; 11 bases are shared with TRBD2. Germline CDR1 and CDR2: LGHNA and YNFKEQ. Germline trimming cut 4 bases from V and 9 bases from J; bases unmatched to any gene: 12. The CDR3 contains 16 residues. The CDR3 sequence: CASSLTSGGPPGTQYF. CDR3 DNA: TGTGCCAGCAGCCTCACTAGCGGGGGACCCCCGGGGACGCAGTATTTT.

The gene calls are TRBV2 and TRBJ2-3; 8 bases are a match to TRBD2. Germline V gene data show CDR1 as SNHLY and CDR2 as FYNNEI. The CDR3 spans 15 residues. Trimming took 1 base from V and 5 from J; bases not matched to a gene: 5. CDR3 in amino acids: CASSEGTSLVDTQYF. DNA for the CDR3: TGTGCCAGCAGTGAAGGGACTAGCTTGGTAGATACGCAGTATTTT. Full variable domain (rest looked up from reference TRBV2 and TRBJ2-3): EPEVTQTPSHQVTQMGQEVILRCVPISNHLYFYWYRQILGQKVEFLVSFYNNEISEKSEIFDDQFSVERPDGSNFTLKIRSTKLEDSAMYFCASSEGTSLVDTQYFGPGTRLTVL.

V and J are TRBV6-5 and TRBJ1-2; 8 bases match TRBD1. V was clipped by 2 bases and J by 8 bases; unmatched bases: 4. Germline values: CDR1 MNHEY, CDR2 SVGAGI. The CDR3 is made up of 13 amino acids. CDR3 sequence reads: CASSYDRGYGYTF. As DNA, the CDR3 is TGTGCCAGCAGTTACGACAGGGGATACGGCTACACCTTC.

The V gene is TRBV5-1, the J gene TRBJ1-2; TRBD1 might be the D (5 bases). Trimming removed 4 bases at V and 1 base at J, with 11 bases between. Looked up from germline, CDR1 is SGHRS and CDR2 is YFSETQ. This CDR3 comprises 14 residues. CDR3: CASSVGDGNYGYTF. The CDR3 DNA reads TGCGCCAGCAGCGTAGGGGACGGTAACTATGGCTACACCTTC.